This T cell receptor beta chain was captured in a study of blood T cell repertoires in COVID-19 (dated by TCRdb to about 2020). At the level of the whole study: The collaborator samples originated in the United States, Italy and Spain and spanned the acute and convalescent phases of COVID-19. The dataset comprised deeply sampled blood TCRbeta repertoires from subjects exposed to, actively infected with, or recovered from COVID-19. The repertoires were released in a freely available public database intended as a resource for research on the immune response to SARS-CoV-2. Samples were obtained from the ongoing ImmuneRACE study (first 160 participants) and from 950 to 1,500 subjects provided by 6 global collaborators. The prospective study material was composed of cDNA or gDNA derived from T cells, B-cell-depleted T cells, or PBMCs. Where HLA class I and class II types were available, the types were taken from metadata supplied by the sample provider, not from assay-based typing. The sample metadata nearly always contained a de-identified subject ID, COVID-19 status, age in years and sex. Results the study describes overall, beyond this receptor: The quantity of clinical and demographic metadata differed by source and by participant and was supplied without curation.

About this clone itself: Its antigen is unknown. No much larger clonotype is one base removed from it; base qualities were not supplied.

The CDR3 starts with the cysteine, ends with the phenylalanine, and has 13 residues. Solely the CDR3 DNA is kept, with 39 bases framed from the first base. A distance of 11 bases separates the germline ends of V and J, which lose 6 bases and 3 bases respectively. CDR1 and CDR2 were assigned from the germline V gene as SNHLY and FYNNEI. TCRbeta CDR3 regions were amplified from genomic DNA using the immunoSEQ Assay, a bias-controlled multiplex PCR. As for how the authors treated the data: Nucleated cell counts per sample were estimated from amplification of reference gene primers within the assay. Sequence reads were collapsed and filtered to measure the absolute abundance of every unique TCRbeta CDR3 rearrangement. For each sample, productive Simpson clonality was calculated by taking the square root of Simpson's diversity index across productive rearrangements. This is the immuneACCESS table as TCRdb keeps it, with only in-frame sequences that have V and J called. A part of the clones is gone; compared with another copy, unresolved V genes explain less than half, and the rest is unexplained. From that table come the V and J calls and clone size; the DNA was used to work out D and trimming. This sample holds 80,000 to 100,000 clones; less than 85% were observed only once. The ten largest clonotypes hold roughly 4% of the sample.

One collaborating source in Seattle enrolled patients while the patients were actively infected and followed the patients over time throughout the course of disease. Each collaborating institution followed its own protocols to collect whole blood in K2EDTA tubes. For TCRbeta analysis, collaborator samples were shipped as frozen whole blood, as isolated PBMCs, or as DNA extracted from either sample type. The sequencing sample was made of peripheral blood. The chain couples TRBV2 to TRBJ1-2, with a tentative D gene TRBD1 over 5 matching bases. The origin of this receptor is a man in his 70s with COVID-19, enrolled during active disease. The CDR3 reads CASRAGGYYGYTF. Read as DNA, the sequence is TGTGCCAGCAGGGCCGGGGGTTACTATGGCTACACCTTC.